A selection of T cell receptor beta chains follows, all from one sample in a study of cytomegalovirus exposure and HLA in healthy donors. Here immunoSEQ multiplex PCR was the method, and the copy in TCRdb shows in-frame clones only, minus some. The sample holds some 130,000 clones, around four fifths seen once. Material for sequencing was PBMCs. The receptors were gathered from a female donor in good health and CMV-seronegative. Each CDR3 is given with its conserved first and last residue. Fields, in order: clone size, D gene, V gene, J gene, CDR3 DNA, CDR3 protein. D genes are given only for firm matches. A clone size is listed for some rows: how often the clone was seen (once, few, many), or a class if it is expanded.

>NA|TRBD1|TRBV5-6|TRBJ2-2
TGTGCCAGCAGCCTGACAGGGACCGGGGAGCTGTTTTTT
CASSLTGTGELFF
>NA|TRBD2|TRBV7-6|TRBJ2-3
TGTGCCAGCAGCTTAGGGACTAGCGCGGCAGATACGCAGTATTTT
CASSLGTSAADTQYF
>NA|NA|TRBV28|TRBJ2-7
TGTGCCAGTAGACAGGTGGACACCGCCTACGAGCAGTACTTC
CASRQVDTAYEQYF
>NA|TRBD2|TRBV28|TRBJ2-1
TGTGCCAGCAGTCTAGCGGGGGGGCACAATGAGCAGTTCTTC
CASSLAGGHNEQFF
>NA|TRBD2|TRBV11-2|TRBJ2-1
TGTGCCAGCAGCTTATTAGCGGGAAGTGCCAATGAGCAGTTCTTC
CASSLLAGSANEQFF
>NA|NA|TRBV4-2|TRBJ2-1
TGTGCCAGCAGCCCCTCAGCTAGCGACCCCTCCTACAATGAGCAGTTCTTC
CASSPSASDPSYNEQFF
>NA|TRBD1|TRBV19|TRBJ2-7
TGTGCCAGTAGTACATGGGGGACAGTCTCCTACGAGCAGTACTTC
CASSTWGTVSYEQYF
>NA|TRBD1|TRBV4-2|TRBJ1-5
TGTGCCAGCAGCCAAGGACAGGGGCCGAATCAGCCCCAGCATTTT
CASSQGQGPNQPQHF
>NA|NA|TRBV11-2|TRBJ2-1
TGTGCCAGCAGCTTTTATCGTAGTCTCTACAATGAGCAGTTCTTC
CASSFYRSLYNEQFF
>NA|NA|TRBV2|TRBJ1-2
TGTGCCAGCGGTTGGGGGCGGGATGGCTACACCTTC
CASGWGRDGYTF
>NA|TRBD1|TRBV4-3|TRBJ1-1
TGCGCCAGCAGCCCCGGACAGGGATACGGTGAGAACACTGAAGCTTTCTTT
CASSPGQGYGENTEAFF
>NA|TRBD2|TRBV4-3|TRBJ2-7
TGCGCCAGCAGCCAAGAGGTAGCGGGAGGCTCCTACGAGCAGTACTTC
CASSQEVAGGSYEQYF
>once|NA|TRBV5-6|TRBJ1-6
TGTGTCAGCAGCTTGGGGCCAGGGGCTTTCGACTATTCACCCCTCCACTTT
CVSSLGPGAFDYSPLHF
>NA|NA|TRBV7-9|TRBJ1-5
TGTGCCAGCAGTCGCATAGGGCAGGGCGCGATACCCAATCAGCCCCAGCATTTT
CASSRIGQGAIPNQPQHF
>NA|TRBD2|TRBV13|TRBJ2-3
TGTGCCAGCAGCTTAAGGCTAGCGGGCTACACAGATACGCAGTATTTT
CASSLRLAGYTDTQYF
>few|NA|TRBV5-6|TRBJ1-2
TGTGCCAGCAGCTTCGGGGGGGCGGTGGGCTACACCTTC
CASSFGGAVGYTF
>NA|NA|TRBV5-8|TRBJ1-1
TGTGCCAGCAGCTTTCAGATACACACTGAAGCTTTCTTT
CASSFQIHTEAFF
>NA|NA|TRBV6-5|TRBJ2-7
TGTGCCAGCAGTTACGGCAGGGTGGGTGGCTACGAGCAGTACTTC
CASSYGRVGGYEQYF
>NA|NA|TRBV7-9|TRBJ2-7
TGTGCCAGCAGCTTATCACCAGTCGCCTACGAGCAGTACTTC
CASSLSPVAYEQYF
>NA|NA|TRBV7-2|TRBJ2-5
TGTGCCAGCAGCTTAAGGCGGAACCAAGAGACCCAGTACTTC
CASSLRRNQETQYF
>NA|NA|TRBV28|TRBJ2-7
TGTGCCAGCACTCTACTGGCAGGGTCCTACGAGCAGTACTTC
CASTLLAGSYEQYF
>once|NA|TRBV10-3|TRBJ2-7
TGTGCCATCAGTGGCGCAGGGGCTGGCGAGCAGTACTTC
CAISGAGAGEQYF
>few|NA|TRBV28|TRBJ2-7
TGTGCCAGCAGTATTCGGCCGGGAACCTACGAGCAGTACTTC
CASSIRPGTYEQYF
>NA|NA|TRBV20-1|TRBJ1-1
TGCAGTGGGACAAGGGCTTTCTTT
CSGTRAFF
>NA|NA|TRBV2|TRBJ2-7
TGTGCCAGCAGTGATATGGTCGGGTCTGAGCAGTACTTC
CASSDMVGSEQYF
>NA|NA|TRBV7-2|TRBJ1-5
TGTGCCAGCAGCCTTCGGACAGAACTTTATAGCGATCAGCCCCAGCATTTT
CASSLRTELYSDQPQHF
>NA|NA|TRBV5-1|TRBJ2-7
TGCGCCAGCAGAGGACAGAGCATCTACGAGCAGTACTTC
CASRGQSIYEQYF
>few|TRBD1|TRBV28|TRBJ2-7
TGTGCCAGCAGTTATGTGGGACAGGACTACGAGCAGTACTTC
CASSYVGQDYEQYF
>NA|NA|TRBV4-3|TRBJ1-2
TGCGCCAGCAGCCAAGCACAGAAAAACTATGGCTACACCTTC
CASSQAQKNYGYTF
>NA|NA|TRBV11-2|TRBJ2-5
TGTGCCAGCAGCTTACTTAGACAAGAGACCCAGTACTTC
CASSLLRQETQYF
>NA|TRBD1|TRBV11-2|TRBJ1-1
TGTGCCAGCAGCCAGGGACAGGTGGACGCTTTCTTT
CASSQGQVDAFF
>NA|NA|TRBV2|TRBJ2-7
TGTGCCAGTTCCACCTACTCCTACGAGCAGTACTTC
CASSTYSYEQYF
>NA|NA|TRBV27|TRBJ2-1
TGTGCCACGATGCCGGCAGGCTGGGGCCCCAATGAGCAGTTCTTC
CATMPAGWGPNEQFF
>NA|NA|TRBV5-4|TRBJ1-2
TGTGCCAGCAGCTTGTCCAGGGGCAGTAACTATGGCTACACCTTC
CASSLSRGSNYGYTF
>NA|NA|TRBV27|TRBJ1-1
TGTGCCAGCAGTTTGAGGCCCCCTGACAGGCCCAACACTGAAGCTTTCTTT
CASSLRPPDRPNTEAFF
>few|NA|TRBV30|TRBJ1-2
TGTGCCTGGAGTTTTCCCGGGGTTAACTATGGCTACACCTTC
CAWSFPGVNYGYTF
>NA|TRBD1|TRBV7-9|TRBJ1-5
TGTGCCAGCAGCTTAGCGTTGGGACAGGGGGCAAGTCAGCCCCAGCATTTT
CASSLALGQGASQPQHF
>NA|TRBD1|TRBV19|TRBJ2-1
TGTGCCAGTAGTATAGATGGTAAAGGGGGCTGGGAGCAGTTCTTC
CASSIDGKGGWEQFF
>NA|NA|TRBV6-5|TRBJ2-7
TGTGCCAGCACCCAGGGCTACGAGCAGTACTTC
CASTQGYEQYF
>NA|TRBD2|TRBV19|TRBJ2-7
TGTGCCAGTAGTGCCGCGGAGCGGGGCTTCTACGAGCAGTACTTC
CASSAAERGFYEQYF
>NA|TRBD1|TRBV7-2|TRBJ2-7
TGTGCCAGCAGCTTAGGCGGACAGGGCTCCCACGAGCAGTACTTC
CASSLGGQGSHEQYF
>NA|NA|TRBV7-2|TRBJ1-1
TGTGCCAGCAGCTTAATCCTAACTGAAGCTTTCTTT
CASSLILTEAFF
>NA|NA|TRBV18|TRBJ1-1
TGTGCCAGCCGGGTTGGACAGAACACTGAAGCTTTCTTT
CASRVGQNTEAFF
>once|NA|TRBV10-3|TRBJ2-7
TGTGCCACCCTATCCTTATTACAGGGGGCGGGGGGAGACGAGCAGTACTTC
CATLSLLQGAGGDEQYF
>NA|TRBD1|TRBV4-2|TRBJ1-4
TGTGCCAGCAGCCGCGGGACAGGTAATGAAAAACTGTTTTTT
CASSRGTGNEKLFF